Included here is one T cell receptor beta chain sequence, with context. These data are taken from a study of T-cell reconstitution after alpha-beta-depleted transplantation in children. Preparation of the TCRbeta library used unique molecular identifiers. A single record per CDR3 protein comes from TCRdb applying MiXCR to the PCR reads. The table lists around 530,000 distinct CDR3 sequences, around a third of them singletons. The CDR3 spans 13 residues. Trimming removed 3 bases from V and 7 bases from J, with 12 bases in between. Germline loops: CDR1 LNHDA, CDR2 SQIVND (reference sequence). This sequence was found in a human donor who donated a stem cell graft to a child with aplastic anemia. Sequenced material: PBMCs from the stem cell graft donor, taken from the stem cell graft. The rearrangement links TRBV19 to TRBJ1-1; no firm D call. The CDR3: CASSIGQADEAFF. Written as DNA, the CDR3 is TGTGCCAGTAGTATTGGTCAGGCGGATGAAGCTTTCTTT.